One sample yielded the 30 T cell receptor beta chains listed below, sequenced in a study of shared clonotypes between healthy human individuals (dated by TCRdb to 2020 to 2021). Libraries were built with the immunoSEQ multiplex PCR assay. Imported from immuneACCESS, the table was reduced by TCRdb to in-frame sequences with V and J called. These copies leave out some clones; in studies compared against another copy, an unresolved V gene accounts for under half, and the cause of the remainder is not known. For this sample the table gives more than 2,000,000 clones, of which approximately 90% were detected only once. The ten largest account for 0.11% to 0.15% of the sample. The sequencing input was naive CD4+ T cells sorted from blood. Sample cell subset or site, as interpreted from the label and publication: CD45RA+ positively selected. The receptors were gathered from a man between 18 and 35 years old in good health.

This sequence joins TRBV7-6 and TRBJ2-6; 10 positions agree with TRBD1. Trimming at V came to 4 bases and at J to 4 bases, leaving 10 bases not matched to a gene. Germline values: CDR1 SGHVS, CDR2 FNYEAQ. This CDR3 has 18 amino acids. CDR3 nucleotide sequence: TGTGCCAGCAGCTCGGACCCGGGACAGGGGACCGGGGCCAACGTCCTGACTTTC. This gives the protein CASSSDPGQGTGANVLTF.

The V gene is TRBV7-6, the J gene TRBJ1-1; a weak D match, TRBD1 (5 bases). Trimming took off 8 bases at V and 4 bases at J, with 14 bases between the two ends. The V gene's germline CDR1 is SGHVS and CDR2 FNYEAQ. The CDR3 runs to 13 residues. The DNA for the CDR3 is TGTGCCAGCCCGACGGGGGTGGGCACTGAAGCTTTCTTT. This sequence encodes CASPTGVGTEAFF.

This clone showed up just once. This sequence joins TRBV5-1 and TRBJ2-5; the match to TRBD2 covers 7 bases. The V segment lost 7 bases and the J segment 4 bases; nucleotides outside the gene matches: 13. The CDR3 contains 15 residues. Germline V gives CDR1 SGHRS, CDR2 YFSETQ. CDR3 sequence: CASRPLGTIGETQYF. The CDR3 DNA sequence: TGCGCCAGCCGGCCCCTAGGGACTATCGGAGAGACCCAGTACTTC.

The chain links TRBV6-1 to TRBJ2-7; weak D call: TRBD1 (6 bases). This CDR3 contains 14 residues. Germline loops: CDR1 MNHNS, CDR2 SASEGT. V was cut by 6 bases and J by 0 bases, with 12 bases left in between. The CDR3 bases are TGTGCCAGCAGGAAAGGGGGACCCTCCTACGAGCAGTACTTC. Encoded protein: CASRKGGPSYEQYF.

The V call is TRBV10-1, the J call TRBJ2-2; TRBD1 agrees at 7 bases. This CDR3 spans 16 amino acids. Germline V CDR1 and CDR2: WNHNN, SYGVQD (reference sequence). V lost 0 bases, J lost 6 bases, and 7 bases stayed unmatched. The CDR3 nucleotides are TGCGCCAGCAGTGAGTCGGGCCAGGGGGTGGCCGGGGAGCTGTTTTTT. It translates to CASSESGQGVAGELFF.

The J gene is TRBJ1-1, the V gene TRBV5-6, with TRBD1 as a possible D gene (5 bases). The CDR3 runs to 13 residues. Trimming removed 0 bases at V and 4 bases at J, with 7 bases between. Looked up from germline, CDR1 is SGHDT and CDR2 is YYEEEE. This CDR3 is CASSLGGVTEAFF. CDR3 DNA sequence: TGTGCCAGCAGCTTGGGAGGGGTCACTGAAGCTTTCTTT. Combining the CDR3 with reference TRBV5-6 and TRBJ1-1 gives the whole variable domain DAGVTQSPTHLIKTRGQQVTLRCSPKSGHDTVSWYQQALGQGPQFIFQYYEEEERQRGNFPDRFSGHQFPNYSSELNVNALLLGDSALYLCASSLGGVTEAFFGQGTRLTVV.

CDR3: CASSEVSSYEQYF. For the CDR3, the DNA is TGTGCCAGCAGTGAAGTATCTAGCTACGAGCAGTACTTC. The chain joins TRBV25-1 to TRBJ2-7, with D uncertain. Germline lookup yields CDR1 MGHDK and CDR2 SYGVNS. Trimming removed 2 bases at V and 3 bases at J, with 8 bases between. The CDR3 is 13 residues long.

This sequence joins TRBV19 and TRBJ1-5; maybe TRBD1 (5 bases). V was pared by 1 base and J by 6 bases, with 16 bases between. The CDR3 spans 16 residues. CDR1 LNHDA and CDR2 SQIVND come from the germline V gene (reference sequence). The CDR3 loop reads CASSIGPPGFGQPQHF. CDR3 coding DNA: TGTGCCAGTAGTATAGGACCACCAGGGTTTGGTCAGCCCCAGCATTTT.

This clone was observed a few times. Other DNA sequences from this sample encode an identical CDR3 as well. The chain joins TRBV11-2 to TRBJ1-1; D is undetermined. V was cut by 0 bases and J by 0 bases, with 8 bases left in between. The germline gives CDR1 SGHAT, CDR2 FQNNGV. This CDR3 has 15 residues. As DNA, the CDR3 is TGTGCCAGCAGCTTAGAAGGACGGGTGAACACTGAAGCTTTCTTT. It translates to CASSLEGRVNTEAFF.

V is TRBV11-2 and J is TRBJ1-1; 8 bases map to TRBD1. Looked up from germline, CDR1 is SGHAT and CDR2 is FQNNGV. The CDR3 is 14 amino acids. The J segment lost 5 bases and the V segment lost 4 bases, leaving 6 bases of the junction unmatched. The CDR3 DNA is TGTGCCAGCAGCTGGGGACAGGACCTAACTGAAGCTTTCTTT. Translation gives CASSWGQDLTEAFF.

The V and J genes are TRBV18 and TRBJ1-1, with unresolved D. Germline assignment: CDR1 KGHSH and CDR2 LQKENI. Trimming cost V 1 base and J 1 base, with 10 bases left between them. The CDR3 is 15 amino acids. The CDR3 DNA is TGTGCCAGCTCACCACAAGAATCGGCGAACACTGAAGCTTTCTTT. The encoded protein is CASSPQESANTEAFF.

In the case of this clone: In the same sample, other DNA sequences code for this CDR3. The chain carries TRBV10-1 and TRBJ2-7, with 9 nucleotides matching TRBD1. This CDR3 comprises 13 residues. Looked up from germline, CDR1 is WNHNN and CDR2 is SYGVQD (reference sequence). J lost 6 bases, V lost 6 bases, and 6 bases had no gene match. The CDR3 nucleotides read TGCGCCAGCAGCCGGGACAGGGTGGGCGAGCAGTACTTC. Its translation is CASSRDRVGEQYF.

The chain combines TRBV7-2 with TRBJ2-6; D not resolved. Germline loops: CDR1 SGHTA, CDR2 FQGNSA. This CDR3 has 16 residues. V was cut by 2 bases and J by 0 bases, with 8 bases left in between. Here the CDR3 reads CASSLFVTSGANVLTF. The CDR3 coding sequence is TGTGCCAGCAGCTTATTTGTTACCTCTGGGGCCAACGTCCTGACTTTC.

The chain links TRBV2 to TRBJ2-2; D is unresolved. V lost 8 bases and J lost 0, with 10 bases in between. CDR3 length equals 14 residues. Germline V gene lookup returns CDR1 SNHLY and CDR2 FYNNEI. The CDR3 DNA sequence: TGTGCCAGCGAGCCCGGGTCGAACACCGGGGAGCTGTTTTTT. It translates to CASEPGSNTGELFF.

V is TRBV5-6 and J is TRBJ2-1, with 13 bases identical to TRBD2. Trimming removed 5 bases from V and 8 bases from J; junction bases left unmatched: 4. The germline V gene has CDR1 SGHDT and CDR2 YYEEEE. The CDR3 is made up of 14 amino acids. CDR3 loop: CASRTSGGAYEQFF. Here the CDR3 DNA reads TGTGCCAGCAGAACTAGCGGGGGGGCATATGAGCAGTTCTTC. The entire variable domain, with the rest obtained from reference TRBV5-6 and TRBJ2-1, is as follows: DAGVTQSPTHLIKTRGQQVTLRCSPKSGHDTVSWYQQALGQGPQFIFQYYEEEERQRGNFPDRFSGHQFPNYSSELNVNALLLGDSALYLCASRTSGGAYEQFFGPGTRLTVL.

The chain carries TRBV18 and TRBJ1-1; D uncertain. CDR3 length: 14 residues. The germline V gene has CDR1 KGHSH and CDR2 LQKENI. V lost 5 bases to trimming and J lost 3 bases, with 13 bases between them. The CDR3 is CASSSAFGDTEAFF. Here the CDR3 DNA reads TGTGCCAGCTCATCAGCCTTTGGGGACACTGAAGCTTTCTTT.

This clone has only a few counts. The same CDR3 is also encoded by other DNA sequences in this sample. The rearrangement uses TRBV5-1 and TRBJ1-6, with 9 bases fitting TRBD1. This CDR3 has 15 amino acids. With 0 bases clipped from V and 10 bases from J, the junction kept 5 bases outside the gene matches. From germline, CDR1 is SGHRS and CDR2 YFSETQ. The CDR3 spells CASSLAGQGRSPLHF. The CDR3 nucleotides read TGCGCCAGCAGCTTGGCCGGACAGGGGCGCTCACCCCTCCACTTT.

The chain couples TRBV6-1 to TRBJ2-1; perhaps TRBD1 as D (5 bases). The CDR3 has 15 amino acids. Germline CDR1 is MNHNS and CDR2 is SASEGT. V was pared by 7 bases and J by 0 bases, with 13 bases between. CDR3 DNA: TGTGCCAGCATTACCAGGGCGAGCTCCTACAATGAGCAGTTCTTC. Its protein is CASITRASSYNEQFF.

This chain connects TRBV30 to TRBJ2-1; 8 bases agree with TRBD2. The CDR3 totals 15 residues. The V segment lost 0 bases and the J segment 6 bases; nucleotides outside the gene matches: 7. Germline lookup yields CDR1 GTSNPN and CDR2 SVGIG (reference sequence). The chain's CDR3 is CAWSVSGGLGNEQFF. The CDR3 bases are TGTGCCTGGAGTGTATCGGGAGGGCTGGGCAATGAGCAGTTCTTC.

This clone appeared a single time. The CDR3 reads CAWSTGSPLHF. The CDR3 DNA reads TGTGCCTGGAGTACCGGGTCACCCCTCCACTTT. The rearrangement uses TRBV30 and TRBJ1-6; no clear D gene. Germline V gene data show CDR1 as GTSNPN and CDR2 as SVGIG (reference sequence). V shed 2 bases and J shed 10 bases, with 6 bases lying between them. The CDR3 has 11 amino acids.

The genes are TRBV4-2 and TRBJ1-5; no clear D. CDR3 length equals 15 residues. The V gene's germline CDR1 is LGHNA and CDR2 YNFKEQ. Between the trimmed V and J ends, which lost 1 base and 0 bases, there was a span of 7 bases. The CDR3 DNA reads TGTGCCAGCAGCCAAGCCAGGAATAGCAATCAGCCCCAGCATTTT. Translation: CASSQARNSNQPQHF.

J is TRBJ2-7 and V is TRBV5-5; D might be TRBD2 (6 bases). With 0 bases removed from V and 0 bases from J, the gap between germline ends came to 13 bases. Germline CDR1 SGHKS, CDR2 YYEKEE (reference sequence). The CDR3 consists of 16 residues. This CDR3 is CASSLVRGPYSYEQYF. In DNA, the CDR3 is TGTGCCAGCAGCTTGGTGCGGGGCCCATACTCCTACGAGCAGTACTTC.

The chain employs TRBV5-1 and TRBJ2-3; D perhaps matches TRBD1 (5 bases). Germline V gives CDR1 SGHRS, CDR2 YFSETQ. The CDR3 length is 15 residues. Between the trimmed V and J ends, which lost 3 bases and 2 bases, there was a span of 13 bases. The DNA for the CDR3 is TGCGCCAGCAGCTCTAGGGGTCGCGACACAGATACGCAGTATTTT. Its protein product is CASSSRGRDTDTQYF.

This sequence joins TRBV10-3 and TRBJ2-7, with TRBD2 matching 13 bases. This CDR3 is built from 16 residues. The junction had 4 bases not matched to a gene; V was cut back by 4 bases and J by 1 base. Germline assignment: CDR1 ENHRY and CDR2 SYGVKD. In DNA form, the CDR3 reads TGTGCCATCAGTGGACGGACTAGCGGGAGTTCCTACGAGCAGTACTTC. This encodes CAISGRTSGSSYEQYF.

This clone was counted once. The gene calls are TRBV9 and TRBJ1-1; a weak D match, TRBD1 (5 bases). There are 15 residues in the CDR3. V was shortened by 0 bases and J by 4 bases, with 13 bases between the two germline ends. CDR1 and CDR2 from the germline V gene are SGDLS and YYNGEE. CDR3 in amino acids: CASSVVLGAGTEAFF. The CDR3 DNA is TGTGCCAGCAGCGTAGTGTTAGGGGCTGGCACTGAAGCTTTCTTT.

The chain is built from TRBV11-2 and TRBJ2-2; 9 bases align to TRBD1. CDR1 SGHAT and CDR2 FQNNGV come from the germline V gene. The CDR3 contains 16 residues. The junction had 3 bases not matched to a gene; V was cut back by 3 bases and J by 1 base. The CDR3: CASSFTGGRNTGELFF. The CDR3 DNA reads TGTGCCAGCAGCTTTACAGGGGGCAGGAACACCGGGGAGCTGTTTTTT.

This clone was seen once. The chain links TRBV7-9 to TRBJ2-5, with D uncertain. The CDR3 sequence is 15 residues long. The germline CDR1 and CDR2 sequences are SEHNR and FQNEAQ (reference sequence). V lost 2 bases and J lost 5, with 15 bases in between. CDR3 in DNA: TGTGCCAGCAGCTTAACGGTTCGGCTGATGGAGACCCAGTACTTC. Translated: CASSLTVRLMETQYF.

V and J are TRBV7-9 and TRBJ2-7, with D perhaps given as TRBD1 or TRBD2 (5 bases each). The CDR3 loop spans 12 amino acids. The V end was cut by 6 bases, the J end by 7 bases, with 13 bases between. Germline CDR1 is SEHNR and CDR2 is FQNEAQ (reference sequence). The chain's CDR3 is CASSFGTREQYF. The CDR3 DNA sequence: TGTGCCAGCAGTTTCGGGACGCGAGAGCAGTACTTC. Complete variable domain (other parts from reference TRBV7-9 and TRBJ2-7): DTGVSQNPRHKITKRGQNVTFRCDPISEHNRLYWYRQTLGQGPEFLTYFQNEAQLEKSRLLSDRFSAERPKGSFSTLEIQRTEQGDSAMYLCASSFGTREQYFGPGTRLTVT.

V and J are TRBV27 and TRBJ2-5; no clear D gene. The length of the CDR3 is 15 residues. Germline V lookup: CDR1 MNHEY, CDR2 SMNVEV (reference sequence). Deletions cut 6 bases from V and 5 bases from J, with 19 bases between. The CDR3 region has the DNA TGTGCCAGCAGCCCGACAATATACGGAGCGGAGACCCAGTACTTC. Translated: CASSPTIYGAETQYF.

This clone was picked up one time. This chain uses TRBV6-6 with TRBJ2-7; 12 bases fit TRBD1. Germline trimming cut 6 bases from V and 2 bases from J; bases unmatched to any gene: 5. The germline V gene encodes CDR1 MNHNY and CDR2 SVGAGI (reference sequence). This CDR3 contains 15 residues. CDR3: CASSAGTGGPYEQYF. CDR3 bases: TGTGCCAGCAGCGCCGGGACAGGGGGCCCCTACGAGCAGTACTTC.